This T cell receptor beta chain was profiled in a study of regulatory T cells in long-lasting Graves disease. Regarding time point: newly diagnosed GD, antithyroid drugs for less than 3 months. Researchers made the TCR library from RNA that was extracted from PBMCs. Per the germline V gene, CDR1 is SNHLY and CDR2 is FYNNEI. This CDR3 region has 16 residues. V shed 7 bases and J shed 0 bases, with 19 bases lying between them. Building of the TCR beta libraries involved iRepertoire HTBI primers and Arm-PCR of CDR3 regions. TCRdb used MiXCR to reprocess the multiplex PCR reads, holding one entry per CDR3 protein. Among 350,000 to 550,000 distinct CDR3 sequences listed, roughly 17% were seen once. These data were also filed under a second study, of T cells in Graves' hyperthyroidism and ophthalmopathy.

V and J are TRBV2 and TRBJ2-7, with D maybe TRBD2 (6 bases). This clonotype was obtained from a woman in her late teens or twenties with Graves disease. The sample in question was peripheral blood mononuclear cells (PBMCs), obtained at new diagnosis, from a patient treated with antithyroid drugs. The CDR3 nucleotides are TGTGCCAGCACGGGGGTAGGACTGGACGGCTCCTACGAGCAGTACTTC. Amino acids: CASTGVGLDGSYEQYF.